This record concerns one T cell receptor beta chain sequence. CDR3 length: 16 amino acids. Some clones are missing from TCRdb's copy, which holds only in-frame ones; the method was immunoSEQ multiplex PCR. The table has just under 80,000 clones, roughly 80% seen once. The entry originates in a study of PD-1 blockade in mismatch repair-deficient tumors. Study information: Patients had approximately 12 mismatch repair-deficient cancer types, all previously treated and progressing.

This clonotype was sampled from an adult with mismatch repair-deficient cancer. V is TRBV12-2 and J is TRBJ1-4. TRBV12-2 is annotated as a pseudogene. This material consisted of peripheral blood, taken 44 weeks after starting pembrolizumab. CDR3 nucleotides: TGTGCAAGTCGCTTATCTCCGGGGGGAAGAGGCGAAAAACTGTTTTTT. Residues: CASRLSPGGRGEKLFF.